The rows below give T cell receptor beta chains drawn from one sample of a study of blood T cell repertoires in COVID-19. The data were produced by immunoSEQ multiplex PCR, yet TCRdb's version contains in-frame clones alone and is incomplete. The table lists 200,000 to 250,000 clones, around 85% of them singletons, with nearly 9% in the top ten. What was sequenced was peripheral blood. The receptors come from a man older than 75 with acute or convalescent COVID-19. The CDR3 runs from the conserved cysteine through the conserved F or W. A D gene is named only where the DNA matches it firmly. Clone size is shown for a subset of rows, as once, few, many or a class of expanded clone.

j_gene	abundance	d_gene	len	v_gene	CDR3aa	CDR3nt
TRBJ2-7	-	TRBD1	15	TRBV6-5	CASSPRDRGPYEQYF	TGTGCCAGCAGTCCCCGGGACAGGGGGCCCTACGAGCAGTACTTC
TRBJ2-3	-	TRBD2	17	TRBV11-2	CASSFRLAGAYTDTQYF	TGTGCCAGCAGCTTCAGACTAGCGGGGGCATACACAGATACGCAGTATTTT
TRBJ2-5	-	-	14	TRBV24-1	CATSGPLELGTQYF	TGTGCCACCAGTGGTCCACTGGAGTTGGGGACCCAGTACTTC
TRBJ1-2	few	-	15	TRBV7-9	CASSFLQGSGYGYTF	TGTGCCAGCAGCTTCCTACAGGGAAGCGGCTATGGCTACACCTTC
TRBJ2-2	-	TRBD2	16	TRBV4-1	CASSQTSGRRTGELFF	TGCGCCAGCAGCCAAACTAGCGGGAGAAGGACCGGGGAGCTGTTTTTT
TRBJ2-3	-	-	16	TRBV3-1/TRBV3-2	CASSQEGAGHRRAQYF	TGTGCCAGCAGCCAAGAGGGCGCGGGCCACCGTCGTGCGCAGTATTTT
TRBJ2-2	-	-	14	TRBV6-5	CASSPARNTGELFF	TGTGCCAGCAGTCCCGCTAGGAACACCGGGGAGCTGTTTTTT
TRBJ2-7	-	TRBD1	17	TRBV5-8	CASSFVYAGTGSYEQYF	TGTGCCAGCAGCTTCGTATATGCCGGGACAGGGAGTTACGAGCAGTACTTC
TRBJ1-6	-	-	15	TRBV4-1	CASSQGGGNNSPLHF	TGCGCCAGCAGCCAAGGGGGCGGGAATAATTCACCCCTCCACTTT
TRBJ2-6	-	TRBD1	18	TRBV28	CASRAAGQATSGANVLTF	TGTGCCAGCAGAGCCGCGGGACAGGCGACCTCTGGGGCCAACGTCCTGACTTTC
TRBJ2-3	-	TRBD1	15	TRBV6-5	CASRIRQGSHDTQYF	TGTGCCAGCAGGATAAGACAGGGCTCACACGATACGCAGTATTTT
TRBJ1-2	-	-	15	TRBV21-1	CASSIQGVAAYGYTF	TGTGCCAGCAGCATCCAGGGGGTTGCGGCGTATGGCTACACCTTC
TRBJ2-5	-	TRBD1	13	TRBV7-8	CASSFTGVETQYF	TGTGCCAGCAGCTTCACAGGGGTGGAGACCCAGTACTTC
TRBJ2-1	-	TRBD2	16	TRBV19	CASSIYPSGGFYEQFF	TGTGCCAGTAGTATTTACCCTAGCGGGGGATTTTATGAGCAGTTCTTC
TRBJ1-2	-	TRBD1	13	TRBV6-5	CASKTGANYGYTF	TGTGCCAGCAAGACAGGGGCTAACTATGGCTACACCTTC
TRBJ2-2	-	TRBD2	16	TRBV7-6	CASRLSGGAGTGELFF	TGTGCCAGCAGACTAAGCGGGGGGGCCGGAACCGGGGAGCTGTTTTTT
TRBJ1-2	once	TRBD1	12	TRBV9	CASSGQGYGYTF	TGTGCCAGCAGCGGACAGGGTTACGGCTACACCTTC
TRBJ1-6	-	-	14	TRBV9	CASSVSPSGSPLHF	TGTGCCAGCAGCGTATCGCCCTCGGGTTCACCCCTCCACTTT
TRBJ2-3	-	-	14	TRBV5-1	CASSIRESTDTQYF	TGCGCCAGCAGCATCCGGGAAAGCACAGATACGCAGTATTTT
TRBJ1-6	-	-	16	TRBV4-1	CASSYDGQSYNSPLHF	TGCGCCAGCAGCTATGACGGACAGAGCTATAATTCACCCCTCCACTTT
TRBJ2-5	-	-	13	TRBV29-1	CSVEERIQETQYF	TGCAGCGTTGAGGAGAGAATCCAAGAGACCCAGTACTTC
TRBJ1-4	once	-	16	TRBV27	CASSLGAGSTNEKLFF	TGTGCCAGCAGCCTCGGGGCGGGATCCACTAATGAAAAACTGTTTTTT
TRBJ2-2	-	TRBD1	15	TRBV10-1	CASEAGTVHTGELFF	TGCGCCAGCGAAGCCGGGACAGTTCACACCGGGGAGCTGTTTTTT
TRBJ1-5	-	TRBD1	16	TRBV5-8	CASSFGTGRSNQPQHF	TGTGCCAGCAGCTTCGGGACAGGTAGAAGCAATCAGCCCCAGCATTTT
TRBJ2-7	-	TRBD2	14	TRBV12-5	CASGLGLAVYEQYF	TGTGCTAGTGGTTTGGGACTAGCGGTCTACGAGCAGTACTTC
TRBJ1-4	-	TRBD1	17	TRBV4-1	CASSQGKGQGPNEKLFF	TGCGCCAGCAGCCAAGGGAAGGGACAGGGCCCTAATGAAAAACTGTTTTTT
TRBJ2-2	-	-	14	TRBV6-5	CASSYSGGTGELFF	TGTGCCAGCAGTTACTCGGGGGGCACCGGGGAGCTGTTTTTT
TRBJ2-7	-	TRBD2	14	TRBV6-5	CASSFGTSGYEQYF	TGTGCCAGCAGCTTCGGGACTAGCGGTTACGAGCAGTACTTC
TRBJ2-1	-	TRBD2	14	TRBV7-2	CASSWTSGRNEQFF	TGTGCCAGCAGCTGGACTAGCGGGAGAAATGAGCAGTTCTTC
TRBJ1-4	-	-	16	TRBV5-1	CASSWNPGSTNEKLFF	TGCGCCAGCAGCTGGAATCCGGGATCAACTAATGAAAAACTGTTTTTT
TRBJ1-1	-	-	10	TRBV19	CASRGVEAFF	TGTGCCAGCCGGGGGGTTGAAGCTTTCTTT
TRBJ2-2	-	-	11	TRBV5-6	CASSRLGELFF	TGTGCCAGCAGCCGTCTTGGGGAGCTGTTTTTT
TRBJ1-4	-	-	15	TRBV19	CASSISGRGDEKLFF	TGTGCCAGTAGTATCTCTGGCAGGGGAGATGAAAAACTGTTTTTT
TRBJ2-7	-	-	12	TRBV15	CATSSRGNEQYF	TGTGCCACCAGCAGCCGGGGGAACGAGCAGTACTTC
TRBJ1-4	-	-	18	TRBV28	CASSPPLGGLAPEEKLFF	TGTGCCAGCAGTCCCCCTCTCGGGGGACTCGCTCCGGAAGAAAAACTGTTTTTT
TRBJ2-7	-	-	14	TRBV2	CASSAPQGPYEQYF	TGTGCCAGCAGTGCCCCGCAGGGGCCCTACGAGCAGTACTTC
TRBJ2-5	once	TRBD1	15	TRBV2	CASSVDRGAQETQYF	TGTGCCAGCAGTGTCGACAGGGGAGCCCAAGAGACCCAGTACTTC
TRBJ2-1	-	TRBD2	15	TRBV27	CASSLGREGRNEQFF	TGTGCCAGCAGTTTAGGGCGGGAGGGCCGGAATGAGCAGTTCTTC
TRBJ2-3	-	TRBD2	14	TRBV2	CASWRGALIGTQYF	TGTGCCAGCTGGCGGGGGGCCCTCATAGGTACGCAGTATTTT
TRBJ2-7	-	TRBD2	14	TRBV2	CASSGTSGVSEQYF	TGTGCCAGCAGTGGGACTAGCGGTGTGAGCGAGCAGTACTTC
TRBJ2-1	-	-	18	TRBV5-1	CASSSTPGGQAGSYEQFF	TGCGCCAGCAGCTCCACACCCGGAGGGCAGGCAGGGTCCTATGAGCAGTTCTTC
TRBJ2-1	-	TRBD1	19	TRBV5-1	CASSFFVLRDRGRNNEQFF	TGCGCCAGCAGCTTTTTCGTGCTGCGCGACAGGGGGCGTAACAATGAGCAGTTCTTC
TRBJ2-4	-	TRBD1	20	TRBV4-1	CASSQDGRGTGPLLKNIQYF	TGCGCCAGCAGCCAAGATGGAAGGGGGACAGGGCCCTTACTCAAAAACATTCAGTACTTC
TRBJ1-6	-	-	15	TRBV5-1	CASSLTGSYNSPLHF	TGCGCCAGCAGCTTGACAGGGTCTTATAATTCACCCCTCCACTTT
TRBJ1-5	-	-	19	TRBV5-6	CASSLGIRSRGLSNQPQHF	TGTGCCAGCAGCTTGGGGATCCGAAGCAGGGGCCTAAGCAATCAGCCCCAGCATTTT
TRBJ1-1	-	TRBD1	14	TRBV29-1	CSASGQGGNTEAFF	TGCAGCGCCTCAGGACAGGGTGGGAACACTGAAGCTTTCTTT
TRBJ1-1	-	-	14	TRBV3-1/TRBV3-2	CASSQVGGRTEAFF	TGTGCCAGCAGCCAAGTGGGGGGTCGAACTGAAGCTTTCTTT
TRBJ2-4	-	-	14	TRBV6-5	CASARGHPRNIQYF	TGTGCCAGCGCCCGCGGGCACCCCAGAAACATTCAGTACTTC
TRBJ1-1	-	TRBD1	16	TRBV7-3	CASSLNGQGGGSEAFF	TGTGCCAGCAGCTTAAACGGACAGGGAGGTGGGTCTGAAGCTTTCTTT
TRBJ1-1	-	-	15	TRBV3-1/TRBV3-2	CASSQDPTGNTEAFF	TGTGCCAGCAGCCAAGATCCCACGGGGAACACTGAAGCTTTCTTT
TRBJ1-4	once	TRBD1	13	TRBV28	CASSPGQGGKLFF	TGTGCCAGCAGTCCCGGACAGGGCGGAAAACTGTTTTTT
TRBJ1-4	-	TRBD1	17	TRBV27	CASSSTSFRGEGEKLFF	TGTGCCAGCAGTTCTACTTCATTCAGGGGGGAAGGTGAAAAACTGTTTTTT
TRBJ1-3	-	-	18	TRBV2	CASSEVPGFISSGNTIYF	TGTGCCAGCAGTGAAGTGCCGGGTTTCATCAGCTCTGGAAACACCATATATTTT
TRBJ1-2	few	-	14	TRBV19	CASSIAVGGAGYTF	TGTGCCAGTAGTATAGCGGTGGGAGGGGCCGGCTACACCTTC
TRBJ2-2	once	TRBD1	16	TRBV19	CASSIDRKGARWELFF	TGTGCCAGTAGTATAGATCGAAAGGGGGCGAGATGGGAGCTGTTTTTT
TRBJ2-5	-	TRBD1	15	TRBV27	CASSADRGPQETQYF	TGTGCCAGCAGTGCCGACAGGGGACCACAAGAGACCCAGTACTTC
TRBJ2-7	few	TRBD1	14	TRBV5-4	CASSLARQGYEQYF	TGTGCCAGCAGCTTGGCTCGACAGGGCTACGAGCAGTACTTC